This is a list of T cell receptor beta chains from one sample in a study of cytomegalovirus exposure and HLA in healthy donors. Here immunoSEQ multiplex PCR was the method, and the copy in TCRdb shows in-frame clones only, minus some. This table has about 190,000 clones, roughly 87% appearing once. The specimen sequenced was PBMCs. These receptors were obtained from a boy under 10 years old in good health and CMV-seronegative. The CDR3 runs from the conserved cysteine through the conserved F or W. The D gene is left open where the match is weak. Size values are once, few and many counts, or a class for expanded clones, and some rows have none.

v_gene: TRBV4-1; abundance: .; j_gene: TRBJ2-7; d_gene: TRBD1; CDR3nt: TGCGCCAGCAGCCAGAGACAGGGGTTACCCTACGAGCAGTACTTC; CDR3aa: CASSQRQGLPYEQYF
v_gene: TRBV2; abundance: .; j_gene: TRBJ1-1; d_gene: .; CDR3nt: TGTGCCAGCAGTGAAGGGGGGCTTGGGGACACTGAAGCTTTCTTT; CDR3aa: CASSEGGLGDTEAFF
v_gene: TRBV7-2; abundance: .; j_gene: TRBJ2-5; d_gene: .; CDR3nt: TGTGCCAGCAGCTTAGAAGGCAGGTTTTTACCCCCAGAGACCCAGTACTTC; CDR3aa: CASSLEGRFLPPETQYF
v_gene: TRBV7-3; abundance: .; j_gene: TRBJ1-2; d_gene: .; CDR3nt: TGTGCCAGCAGCTCCGGACAGAGCGTAGGCTACACCTTC; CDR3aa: CASSSGQSVGYTF
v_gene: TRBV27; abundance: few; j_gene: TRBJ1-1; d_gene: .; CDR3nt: TGTGCCAGCAGTTTTTCGGCAGGGTGGACTGAAGCTTTCTTT; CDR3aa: CASSFSAGWTEAFF
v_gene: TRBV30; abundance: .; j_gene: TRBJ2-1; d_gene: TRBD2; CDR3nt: TGTGCCTGCGGACGCGCGGGGGGGGTTGGTGAGCAGTTCTTC; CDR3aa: CACGRAGGVGEQFF
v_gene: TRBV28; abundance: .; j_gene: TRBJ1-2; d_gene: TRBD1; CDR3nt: TGTGCCAGCAGTCCCCGACGGGACAGGGGATATGGCTACACCTTC; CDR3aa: CASSPRRDRGYGYTF
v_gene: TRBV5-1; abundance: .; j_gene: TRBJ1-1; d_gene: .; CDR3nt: TGCGCCAGCAGTCTACAGGCGAACACTGAAGCTTTCTTT; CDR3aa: CASSLQANTEAFF
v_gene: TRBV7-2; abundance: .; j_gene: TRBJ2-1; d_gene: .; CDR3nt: TGTGCCAGCAGTACTAGAGCTAGCAACAATGAGCAGTTCTTC; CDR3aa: CASSTRASNNEQFF
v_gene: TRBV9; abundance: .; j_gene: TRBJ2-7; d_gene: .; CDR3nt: TGTGCCAGCAGCGTAGGGGCAACCGAGCAGTACTTC; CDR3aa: CASSVGATEQYF
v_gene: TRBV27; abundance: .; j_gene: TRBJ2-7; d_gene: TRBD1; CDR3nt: TGTGCCAGCAGACAGGGGCAATACGAGCAGTACTTC; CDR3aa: CASRQGQYEQYF
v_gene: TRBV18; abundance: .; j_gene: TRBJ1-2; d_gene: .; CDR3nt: TGTGCCAGCTCCCCACCAAACAGCGGCTACACCTTC; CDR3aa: CASSPPNSGYTF
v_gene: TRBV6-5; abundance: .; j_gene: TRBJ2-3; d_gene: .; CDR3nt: TGTGCCAGCAGTTACCCCCCCACTAGCACAGATACGCAGTATTTT; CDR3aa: CASSYPPTSTDTQYF
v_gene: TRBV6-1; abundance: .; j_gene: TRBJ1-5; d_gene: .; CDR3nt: TGTGCCAGCAGTGAAGCGCCCAGGGTAAGCAATCAGCCCCAGCATTTT; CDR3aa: CASSEAPRVSNQPQHF
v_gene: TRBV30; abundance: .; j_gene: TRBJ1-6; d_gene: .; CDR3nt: TGTGCCTGGGTGCCGTTGAGCTCCTATAATTCACCCCTCCACTTT; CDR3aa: CAWVPLSSYNSPLHF
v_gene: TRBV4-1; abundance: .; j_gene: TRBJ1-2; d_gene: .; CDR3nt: TGCGCCAGCAGCCTTGTCTACAGGGAAAACTATGGCTACACCTTC; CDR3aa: CASSLVYRENYGYTF
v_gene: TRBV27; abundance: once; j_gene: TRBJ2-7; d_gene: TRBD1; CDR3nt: TGTGCCAGCAGTGAGGACAGGGGGAATCACGAGCAGTACTTC; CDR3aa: CASSEDRGNHEQYF
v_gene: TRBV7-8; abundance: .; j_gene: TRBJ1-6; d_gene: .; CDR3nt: TGTGCCAGCAGCCCTTACCCCGCGGCGGGAGCGTTCTCACCCCTCCACTTT; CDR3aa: CASSPYPAAGAFSPLHF
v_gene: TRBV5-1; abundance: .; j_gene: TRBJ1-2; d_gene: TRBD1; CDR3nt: TGCGCCAGCAGCGGACAGGGGGACTATGGCTACACCTTC; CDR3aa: CASSGQGDYGYTF
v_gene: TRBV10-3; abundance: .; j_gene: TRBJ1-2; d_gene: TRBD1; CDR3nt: TGTGCCATCAGTGAGTCAGGGGGCGCAAATGGCTACACCTTC; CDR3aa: CAISESGGANGYTF
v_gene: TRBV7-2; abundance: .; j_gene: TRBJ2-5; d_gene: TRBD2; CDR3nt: TGTGCCAGCAGCTCCAAATCGACTAGCGGGGGGAGGGTGACCCAGTACTTC; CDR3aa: CASSSKSTSGGRVTQYF
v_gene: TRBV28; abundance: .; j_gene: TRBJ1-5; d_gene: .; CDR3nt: .; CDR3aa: CASILGAGLNQPQHF
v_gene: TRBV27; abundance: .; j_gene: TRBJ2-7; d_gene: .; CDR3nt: TGTGCCAGCAGTTTCGGCCGGGAGTTGCCCTACGAGCAGTACTTC; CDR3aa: CASSFGRELPYEQYF
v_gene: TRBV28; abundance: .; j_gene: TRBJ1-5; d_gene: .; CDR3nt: TGTGCCAGCAGTTTAATCAGGGAGCCCCAGCATTTT; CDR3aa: CASSLIREPQHF
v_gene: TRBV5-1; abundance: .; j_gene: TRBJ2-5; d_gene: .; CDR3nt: TGCGCCAGCAGCTTGGAGGGAGGAATAGGGACCCAGTACTTC; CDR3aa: CASSLEGGIGTQYF
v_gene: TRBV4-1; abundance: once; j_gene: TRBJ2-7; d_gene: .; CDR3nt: TGCGCCAGCAGCCAAGGCGCCGGGGGGCGAGACGAGCAGTACTTC; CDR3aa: CASSQGAGGRDEQYF
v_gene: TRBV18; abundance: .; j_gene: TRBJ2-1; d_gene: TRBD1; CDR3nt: TGTGCCAGCTCACTACGACAGGGGGATGAGCAGTTCTTC; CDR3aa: CASSLRQGDEQFF
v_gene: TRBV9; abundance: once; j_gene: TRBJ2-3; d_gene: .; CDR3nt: TGTGCCAGCAGCGTGCTGACCGTCCGGGGAGATACGCAGTATTTT; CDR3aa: CASSVLTVRGDTQYF
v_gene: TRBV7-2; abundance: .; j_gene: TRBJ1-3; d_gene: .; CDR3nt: TGTGCCAGCAGCTTATCAGGGAACTCTGGAAACACCATATATTTT; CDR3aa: CASSLSGNSGNTIYF
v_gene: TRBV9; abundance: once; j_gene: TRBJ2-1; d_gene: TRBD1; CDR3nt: TGTGCCAGCAGCGGGACAGGGGGCAATGAGCAGTTCTTC; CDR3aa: CASSGTGGNEQFF
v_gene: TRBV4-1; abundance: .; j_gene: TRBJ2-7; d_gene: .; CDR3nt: TGCGCCAGCAGCCAAGTTCGGGAATCCTACGAGCAGTACTTC; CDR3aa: CASSQVRESYEQYF
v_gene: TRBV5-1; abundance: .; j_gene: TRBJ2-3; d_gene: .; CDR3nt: TGCGCCAGCAGCCCCTGGCCTCAGGCAGGTACAGATACGCAGTATTTT; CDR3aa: CASSPWPQAGTDTQYF
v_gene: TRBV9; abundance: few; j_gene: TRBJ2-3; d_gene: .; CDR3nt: TGTGCCAGCAGCGTAGGAGGCTTAGGCACAGATACGCAGTATTTT; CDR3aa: CASSVGGLGTDTQYF
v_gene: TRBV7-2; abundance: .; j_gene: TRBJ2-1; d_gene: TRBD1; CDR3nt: TGTGCCAGCAGCGTGGGAGGGGGGACAGGGATGAATGAGCAGTTCTTC; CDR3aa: CASSVGGGTGMNEQFF
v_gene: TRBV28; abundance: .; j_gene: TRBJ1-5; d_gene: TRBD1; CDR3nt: TGTGCCAGCAGTTCCTGGGGGGACAGGGGGTCTCAGCCCCAGCATTTT; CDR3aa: CASSSWGDRGSQPQHF